These 9 T cell receptor beta chains originate from one sample sequenced in a study of cytomegalovirus exposure and HLA in healthy donors. Primers included in the PCR were 60 Vbeta and 13 Jbeta primers. Libraries were prepared by immunoSEQ multiplex PCR; TCRdb keeps only in-frame clonotypes and omits some of them. Of 65,000 to 90,000 clones detected, roughly 73% appear once; the ten largest clones hold approximately 16%. Sequenced sample: PBMCs. The receptors derive from a woman aged 40 to 49 in good health and CMV-seropositive.

The CDR3 region has the DNA TGTGCCAGCAGTACCCTAGGGGGAGTGCAGCCCCAGCATTTT. This sequence encodes CASSTLGGVQPQHF. V is TRBV27 and J is TRBJ1-5; TRBD1 might be the D (6 bases). Germline lookup yields CDR1 MNHEY and CDR2 SMNVEV (reference sequence). The ends were cut back, 5 bases at V and 7 bases at J, with 15 bases in the middle. The CDR3 has 14 residues.

The V call is TRBV9, the J call TRBJ2-3; 7 bases map to TRBD2. CDR1 and CDR2 from the germline V gene are SGDLS and YYNGEE. The CDR3 covers 15 residues. The ends lost 3 bases at V and 0 bases at J; junction bases unmatched: 4. The CDR3 DNA is TGTGCCAGCAGCGGACGGGGGGTTAGCACAGATACGCAGTATTTT. This sequence encodes CASSGRGVSTDTQYF.

CDR3 loop: CSVDGPGGIQYF. As DNA, the CDR3 is TGCAGCGTTGACGGACCCGGGGGCATTCAGTACTTC. The rearrangement joins TRBV29-1 to TRBJ2-4, with D possibly being TRBD2 (6 bases). Trimming cost V 3 bases and J 9 bases, with 12 bases left between them. The CDR3 runs 12 residues. Germline V lookup: CDR1 SQVTM, CDR2 ANQGSEA.

The chain has TRBV6-5 and TRBJ2-5; 8 positions agree with TRBD1. Germline loops: CDR1 MNHEY, CDR2 SVGAGI. J gave up 2 bases and V 3 bases, and 8 bases lay outside the gene matches. The CDR3 has 16 amino acids. This CDR3 is CASSYRGTGQQETQYF. DNA for the CDR3: TGTGCCAGCAGTTATAGGGGGACAGGCCAACAAGAGACCCAGTACTTC.

This clone has only a few counts. A far larger clone is one base from this, pointing to a likely read error. This rearrangement joins TRBV27 to TRBJ1-4; 9 bases map to TRBD1. J lost 3 bases, V lost 5 bases, and 10 bases had no gene match. CDR1 is MNHEY, CDR2 SMNVEV, per germline (reference sequence). The CDR3 runs 17 residues. This chain's CDR3 is CASSRQGGFAPNEKLFF. The CDR3 nucleotides read TGTGCCAGCAGTAGACAGGGGGGGTTTGCACCTAATGAAAAACTGTTTTTT. Using reference TRBV27 and TRBJ1-4 for the parts outside the CDR3, the full variable domain is EAQVTQNPRYLITVTGKKLTVTCSQNMNHEYMSWYRQDPGLGLRQIYYSMNVEVTDKGDVPEGYKVSRKEKRNFPLILESPSPNQTSLYFCASSRQGGFAPNEKLFFGSGTQLSVL.

This chain joins TRBV19 and TRBJ2-7; 7 bases fit TRBD1. V lost 3 bases to trimming and J lost 2 bases; unmatched junction nucleotides: 7. CDR1 LNHDA and CDR2 SQIVND come from the germline V gene (reference sequence). The CDR3 length is 15 residues. CDR3 in amino acids: CASSINLGTAYEQYF. DNA of the CDR3: TGTGCCAGTAGTATCAACCTCGGGACAGCCTACGAGCAGTACTTC. Based on the CDR3 plus reference TRBV19 and TRBJ2-7, the full variable domain is DGGITQSPKYLFRKEGQNVTLSCEQNLNHDAMYWYRQDPGQGLRLIYYSQIVNDFQKGDIAEGYSVSREKKESFPLTVTSAQKNPTAFYLCASSINLGTAYEQYFGPGTRLTVT.

A few counts support this clone. The chain has TRBV7-6 and TRBJ2-2, with 8 bases lining up with TRBD1. With 2 bases clipped from V and 4 bases from J, the junction kept 3 bases outside the gene matches. Per the germline V gene, CDR1 is SGHVS and CDR2 is FNYEAQ. This CDR3 has 15 residues. This CDR3 reads CASSLQGAGTGELFF. In nucleotides, the CDR3 is TGTGCCAGCAGCTTACAGGGGGCGGGCACCGGGGAGCTGTTTTTT.

The chain is built from TRBV27 and TRBJ2-2; D is undetermined. Germline CDR1 and CDR2: MNHEY and SMNVEV (reference sequence). V dropped 9 bases and J dropped 3 bases, with 8 bases sitting between them. This CDR3 has 12 amino acids. CDR3 residues: CASRRYTGELFF. CDR3 DNA: TGTGCCAGTCGGCGGTACACCGGGGAGCTGTTTTTT.

V gene TRBV4-3 combines with J gene TRBJ1-5, with D possibly TRBD1 on 6 matching bases. The V gene's germline CDR1 is LGHNA and CDR2 YSLEER. This CDR3 has 17 residues. The germline V and J ends were trimmed by 2 bases and 0 bases, with 14 bases remaining between them. The CDR3 loop reads CASSQQYRDYSNQPQHF. In DNA, the CDR3 is TGCGCCAGCAGCCAACAATACAGGGATTATAGCAATCAGCCCCAGCATTTT.